This TCR beta chain derives from a study of T cell responses to AZD1222 COVID-19 vaccine. Overall study context: Combined were second doses at about 4 or about 12 weeks. General study points: The sample set comprised mostly white British donors with more females, and clonal diversity was possibly underestimated.

Sequenced by immunoSEQ multiplex PCR; TCRdb stores in-frame clones only, minus some. The table lists some 120,000 clones, over 75% of them singletons. About this clone: Its antigen is still unknown.

This CDR3 comprises 15 residues. After removal of 7 bases from V and 6 bases from J, the junction contained 10 bases not matched to a gene. Germline V lookup: CDR1 SEHNR, CDR2 FQNEAQ (reference sequence). The sequences come from peripheral blood, collected on day 0 of AZD1222 vaccination. The clonotype originates from an adult in good health. The chain is built from TRBV7-9 and TRBJ2-1; TRBD2 agrees at 9 bases. Here the CDR3 reads CASTRAGGPFNEQFF. Written as DNA, the CDR3 is TGTGCCAGCACCCGAGCGGGGGGACCCTTCAATGAGCAGTTCTTC.